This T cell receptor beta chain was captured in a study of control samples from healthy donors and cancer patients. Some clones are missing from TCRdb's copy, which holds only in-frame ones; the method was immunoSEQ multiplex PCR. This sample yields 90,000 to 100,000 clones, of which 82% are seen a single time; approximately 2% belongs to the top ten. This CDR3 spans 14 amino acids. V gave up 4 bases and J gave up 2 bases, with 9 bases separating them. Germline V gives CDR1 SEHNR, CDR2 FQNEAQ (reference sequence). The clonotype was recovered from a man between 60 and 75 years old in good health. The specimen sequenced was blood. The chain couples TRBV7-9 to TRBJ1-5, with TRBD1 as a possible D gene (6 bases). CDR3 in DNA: TGTGCCAGCAGCTACTCAGGGGGCAATCAGCCCCAGCATTTT. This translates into CASSYSGGNQPQHF.